The clone carrying this T cell receptor beta chain was detected ten times or more. No antigen is known for it. Trimming shortened V by 3 bases and J by 14 bases, and 11 bases separated the two germline ends. CDR3 length: 12 residues. The data stem from a study of blood T cells in healthy people across ages. Every participating donor contributed 9.5 to 10 milliliters of peripheral blood through a draw. Total RNA was extracted at no less than 6 micrograms per sample. Study-wide findings and caveats: Estimates of diversity drawn from one million T cells were considered underestimates. The recorded TCR beta diversity per million T cells decreased in a roughly linear manner with age.

Primers used in a second PCR of roughly 6 to 11 cycles were a sample-barcoded 5' primer and a J-beta primer mix. MiXCR, run by TCRdb on the 5' RACE reads, gives a single entry per CDR3 protein. Of 850,000 or so distinct CDR3 sequences in the sample, about 28% were seen once. This sequence joins TRBV12-3 or TRBV12-4 and TRBJ1-6; tentative D call: TRBD1 (5 bases). This receptor was identified in a woman of 80 years or more in good health. Sequenced sample: blood. Here the CDR3 DNA reads TGTGCCAGCAGTTTGAACAGGTTTTCCCTCCACTTT. Protein sequence: CASSLNRFSLHF.